This T cell receptor (beta chain) emerged from a study of metastatic and nonmetastatic thyroid tumors. Study context: Repertoires from malignant and benign thyroid patients were compared across blood and tumor or nodule tissue.

Germline V CDR1 and CDR2: MRHNA, SNTAGT. After removal of 6 bases from V and 4 bases from J, the junction contained 15 bases not matched to a gene. The CDR3 spans 17 residues. No patient received treatment before thyroid surgery. As handled by the study authors: A papillary thyroid cancer distant-metastasis classifier was built from CDR3 differences across clinicopathological groups. TCRdb re-clonotyped the PCR reads through MiXCR. These V and J calls derive from TCRdb rather than the authors' analysis. The data show about 7,700 clones, with just under 30% seen just once and just under 30% held by the top ten.

Specimen: tumor tissue. This chain connects TRBV6-4 to TRBJ2-3; 8 nucleotides line up with TRBD2. This sequence was found in a female donor with papillary thyroid cancer or a benign thyroid nodule (not recorded which). Some clones in this sample may be carry-over from other donors' samples. CDR3 in amino acids: CASSAHPPGTSPDTQYF. The CDR3 bases are TGTGCCAGCAGCGCGCACCCTCCCGGGACTAGTCCAGATACGCAGTATTTT.